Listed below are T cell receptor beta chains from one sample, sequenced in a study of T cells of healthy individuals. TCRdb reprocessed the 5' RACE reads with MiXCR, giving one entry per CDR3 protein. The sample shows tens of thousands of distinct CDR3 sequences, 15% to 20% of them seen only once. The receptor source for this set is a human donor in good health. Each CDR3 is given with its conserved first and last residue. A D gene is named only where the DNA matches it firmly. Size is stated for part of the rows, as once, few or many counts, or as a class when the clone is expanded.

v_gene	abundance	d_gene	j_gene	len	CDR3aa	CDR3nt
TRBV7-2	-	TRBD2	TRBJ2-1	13	CASSRAGANEQFF	TGTGCCAGCAGCCGAGCGGGAGCAAATGAGCAGTTCTTC
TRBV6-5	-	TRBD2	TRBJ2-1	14	CASRRLTGTSGQFF	TGTGCCAGCAGAAGATTAACCGGGACTAGCGGGCAGTTCTTC
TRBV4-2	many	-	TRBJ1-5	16	CASSQETGTGNQPQHF	TGTGCCAGCAGCCAAGAGACAGGCACCGGCAATCAGCCCCAGCATTTT
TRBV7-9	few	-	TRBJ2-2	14	CASSLGDISGELFF	TGTGCCAGCAGCTTAGGGGATATCTCCGGGGAGCTGTTTTTT
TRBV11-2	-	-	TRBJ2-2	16	CASSLPLGQPTGELFF	TGTGCCAGCAGCTTACCACTCGGACAGCCAACCGGGGAGCTGTTTTTT
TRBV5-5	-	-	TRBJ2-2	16	CASSLASMGGTGELFF	TGTGCCAGCAGCTTGGCTTCAATGGGCGGGACCGGGGAGCTGTTTTTT
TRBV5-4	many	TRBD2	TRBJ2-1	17	CASSPGLAGANYNEQFF	TGTGCCAGCAGCCCAGGACTAGCGGGAGCTAACTACAATGAGCAGTTCTTC
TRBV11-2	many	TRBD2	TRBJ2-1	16	CASSLSGLAFYNEQFF	TGTGCCAGCAGCTTATCGGGACTAGCTTTTTACAATGAGCAGTTCTTC
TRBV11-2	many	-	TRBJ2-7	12	CATQDTIYEQYF	TGTGCCACCCAGGACACGATCTACGAGCAGTACTTC
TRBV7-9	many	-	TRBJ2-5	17	CASSLAPLGTAREDQYF	TGTGCCAGCAGCTTAGCCCCCCTCGGGACAGCCCGGGAGGACCAGTACTTC
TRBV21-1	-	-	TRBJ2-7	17	CASSKPDRGDRPYEQYF	TGTGCCAGCAGCAAACCCGATCGGGGAGACCGACCCTACGAGCAGTACTTC
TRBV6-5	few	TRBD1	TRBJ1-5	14	CASSYKQGNQPQHF	TGTGCCAGCAGTTACAAACAGGGGAATCAGCCCCAGCATTTT
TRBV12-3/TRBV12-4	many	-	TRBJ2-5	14	CASSPQWGSETQYF	TGTGCCAGCAGTCCTCAGTGGGGCTCAGAGACCCAGTACTTC
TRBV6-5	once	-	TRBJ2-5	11	CASSYLETQYF	TGTGCCAGCAGTTACTTAGAGACCCAGTACTTC
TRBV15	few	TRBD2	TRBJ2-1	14	CATRGASGRNEQFF	TGTGCCACCAGGGGGGCTAGCGGGCGGAATGAGCAGTTCTTC
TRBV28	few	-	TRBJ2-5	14	CASSLTDHQETQYF	TGTGCCAGCAGCCTCACAGATCACCAAGAGACCCAGTACTTC
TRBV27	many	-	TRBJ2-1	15	CASRGLKSSYNEQFF	TGTGCCAGCAGGGGACTTAAAAGCTCCTACAATGAGCAGTTCTTC
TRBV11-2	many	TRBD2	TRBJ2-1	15	CASSFGSGNHNEQFF	TGTGCCAGCAGCTTCGGTAGCGGGAATCACAATGAGCAGTTCTTC
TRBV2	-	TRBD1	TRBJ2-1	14	CASNEGTDSGEQFF	TGTGCCAGCAATGAAGGGACAGACTCAGGTGAGCAGTTCTTC
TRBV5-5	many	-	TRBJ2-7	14	CASSPTILSYEQYF	TGTGCCAGCAGCCCAACCATCCTCTCCTACGAGCAGTACTTC
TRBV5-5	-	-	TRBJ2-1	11	CASSVDRRPFF	TGTGCCAGCAGCGTAGACCGCCGTCCGTTCTTC
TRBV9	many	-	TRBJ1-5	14	CASSVEGDNQPQHF	TGTGCCAGCAGCGTAGAGGGCGACAATCAGCCCCAGCATTTT
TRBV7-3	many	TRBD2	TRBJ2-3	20	CASSLLGLAGAFPDGDTQYF	TGTGCCAGCAGCTTACTCGGGCTAGCGGGAGCTTTTCCTGACGGGGATACGCAGTATTTT
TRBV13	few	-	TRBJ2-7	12	CASSSGQASQNF	TGTGCCAGCAGTAGCGGACAGGCCTCCCAAAACTTC